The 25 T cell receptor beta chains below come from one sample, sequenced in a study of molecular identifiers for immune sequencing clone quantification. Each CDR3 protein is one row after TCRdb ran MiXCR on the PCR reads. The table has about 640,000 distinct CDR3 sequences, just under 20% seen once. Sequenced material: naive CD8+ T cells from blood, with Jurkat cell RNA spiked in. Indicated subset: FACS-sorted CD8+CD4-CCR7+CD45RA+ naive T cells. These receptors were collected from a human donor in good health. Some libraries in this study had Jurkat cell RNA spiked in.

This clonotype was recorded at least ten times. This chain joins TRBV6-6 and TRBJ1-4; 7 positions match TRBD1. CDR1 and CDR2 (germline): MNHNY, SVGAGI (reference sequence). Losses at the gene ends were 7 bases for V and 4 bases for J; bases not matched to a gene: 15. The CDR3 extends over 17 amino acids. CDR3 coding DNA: TGTGCCAGCACTCGTGAGGGGGCCCGGGCTTATAATGAAAAACTGTTTTTT. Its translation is CASTREGARAYNEKLFF.

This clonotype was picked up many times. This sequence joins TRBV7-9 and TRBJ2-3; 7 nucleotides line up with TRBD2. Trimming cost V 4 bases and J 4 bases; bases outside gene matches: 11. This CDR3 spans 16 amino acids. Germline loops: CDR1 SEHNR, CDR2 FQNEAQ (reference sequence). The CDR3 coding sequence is TGTGCCAGCAGCTCCCTAGCGGAAAGAACGGCAGATACGCAGTATTTT. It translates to CASSSLAERTADTQYF.

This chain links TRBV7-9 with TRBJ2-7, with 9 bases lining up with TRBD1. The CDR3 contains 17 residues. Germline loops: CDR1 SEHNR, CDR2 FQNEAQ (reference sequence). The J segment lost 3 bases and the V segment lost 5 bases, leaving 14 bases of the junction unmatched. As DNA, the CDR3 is TGTGCCAGCAGCCCCCGGGACAGGGTAGGTAACGTCTACGAGCAGTACTTC. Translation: CASSPRDRVGNVYEQYF. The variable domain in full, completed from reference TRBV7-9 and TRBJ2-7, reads DTGVSQNPRHKITKRGQNVTFRCDPISEHNRLYWYRQTLGQGPEFLTYFQNEAQLEKSRLLSDRFSAERPKGSFSTLEIQRTEQGDSAMYLCASSPRDRVGNVYEQYFGPGTRLTVT.

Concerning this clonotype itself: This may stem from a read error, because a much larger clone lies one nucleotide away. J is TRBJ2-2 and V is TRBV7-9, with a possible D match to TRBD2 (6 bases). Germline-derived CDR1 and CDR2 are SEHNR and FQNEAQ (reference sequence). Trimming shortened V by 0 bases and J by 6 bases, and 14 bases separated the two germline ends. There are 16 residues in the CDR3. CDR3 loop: CASSLASLAYAGELFF. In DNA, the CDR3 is TGTGCCAGCAGCTTAGCTTCCCTAGCGTACGCCGGGGAGCTGTTTTTT.

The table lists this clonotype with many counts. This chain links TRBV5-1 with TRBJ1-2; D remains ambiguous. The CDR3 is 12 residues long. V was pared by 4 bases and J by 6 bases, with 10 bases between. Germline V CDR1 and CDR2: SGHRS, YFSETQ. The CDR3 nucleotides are TGCGCCAGCAGCCCAGTAGACCATGGCTACACCTTC. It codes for CASSPVDHGYTF.

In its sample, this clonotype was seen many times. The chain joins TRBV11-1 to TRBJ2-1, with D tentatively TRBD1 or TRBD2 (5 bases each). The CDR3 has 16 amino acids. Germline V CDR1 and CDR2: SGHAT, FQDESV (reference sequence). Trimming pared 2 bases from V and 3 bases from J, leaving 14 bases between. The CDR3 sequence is CASSLSGDPNYNEQFF. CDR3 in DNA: TGTGCCAGCAGCTTATCTGGGGACCCCAACTACAATGAGCAGTTCTTC.

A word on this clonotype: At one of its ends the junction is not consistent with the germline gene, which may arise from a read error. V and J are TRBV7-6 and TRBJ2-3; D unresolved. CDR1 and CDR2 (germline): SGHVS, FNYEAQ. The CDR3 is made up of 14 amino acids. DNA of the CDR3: TGTGCCGGCAGCTTAGCATTGGGCACAGATACGCAGTATTTT. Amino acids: CAGSLALGTDTQYF.

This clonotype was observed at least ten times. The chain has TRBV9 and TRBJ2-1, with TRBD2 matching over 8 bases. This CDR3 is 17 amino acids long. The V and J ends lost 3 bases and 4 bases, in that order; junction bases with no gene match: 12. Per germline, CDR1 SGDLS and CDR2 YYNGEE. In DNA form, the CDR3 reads TGTGCCAGCAGCGCCGAGCCGAGCGGGAGAAGATACAATGAGCAGTTCTTC. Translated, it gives CASSAEPSGRRYNEQFF.

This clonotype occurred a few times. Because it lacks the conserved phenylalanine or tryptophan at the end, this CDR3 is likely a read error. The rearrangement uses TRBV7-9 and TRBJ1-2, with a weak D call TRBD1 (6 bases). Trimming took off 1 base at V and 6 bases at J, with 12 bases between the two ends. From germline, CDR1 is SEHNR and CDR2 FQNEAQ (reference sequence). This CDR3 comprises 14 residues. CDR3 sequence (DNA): TGTGCCAGCAGCTTAGTCGCAGGGGATGATGGCTACACCGTC. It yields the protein CASSLVAGDDGYTV.

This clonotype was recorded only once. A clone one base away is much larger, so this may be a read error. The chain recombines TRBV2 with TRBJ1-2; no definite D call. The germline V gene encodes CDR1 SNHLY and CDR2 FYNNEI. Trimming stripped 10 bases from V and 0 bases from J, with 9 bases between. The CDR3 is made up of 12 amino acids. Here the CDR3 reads CATATANYGYTF. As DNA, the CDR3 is TGTGCCACGGCAACAGCTAACTATGGCTACACCTTC.

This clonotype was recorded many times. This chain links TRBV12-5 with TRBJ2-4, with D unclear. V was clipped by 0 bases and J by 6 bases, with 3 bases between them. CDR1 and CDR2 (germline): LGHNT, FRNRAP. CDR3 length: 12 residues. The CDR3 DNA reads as TGTGCTAGTGGTTTGGTTCTAAACATTCAGTACTTC. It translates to CASGLVLNIQYF.

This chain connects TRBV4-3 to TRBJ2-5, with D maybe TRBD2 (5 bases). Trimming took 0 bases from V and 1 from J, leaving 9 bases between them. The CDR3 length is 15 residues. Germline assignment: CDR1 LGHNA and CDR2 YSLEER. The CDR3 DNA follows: TGCGCCAGCAGCCAAGATCGGGGAGCCCAAGAGACCCAGTACTTC. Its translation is CASSQDRGAQETQYF.

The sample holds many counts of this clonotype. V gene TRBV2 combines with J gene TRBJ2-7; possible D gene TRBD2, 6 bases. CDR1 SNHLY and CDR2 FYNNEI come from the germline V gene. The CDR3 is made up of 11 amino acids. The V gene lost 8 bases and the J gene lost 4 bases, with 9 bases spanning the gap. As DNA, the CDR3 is TGTGCCAGCTTGGGGGGTTACGAGCAGTACTTC. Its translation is CASLGGYEQYF.

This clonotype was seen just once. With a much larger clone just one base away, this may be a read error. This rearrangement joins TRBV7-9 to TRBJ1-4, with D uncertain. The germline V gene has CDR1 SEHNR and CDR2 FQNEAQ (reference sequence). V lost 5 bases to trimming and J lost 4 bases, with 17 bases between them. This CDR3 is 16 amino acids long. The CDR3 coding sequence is TGTGCCAGCAGCCCCCGCAGGAGAAGGGATAATGAAAAACTGTTTTTT. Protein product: CASSPRRRRDNEKLFF.

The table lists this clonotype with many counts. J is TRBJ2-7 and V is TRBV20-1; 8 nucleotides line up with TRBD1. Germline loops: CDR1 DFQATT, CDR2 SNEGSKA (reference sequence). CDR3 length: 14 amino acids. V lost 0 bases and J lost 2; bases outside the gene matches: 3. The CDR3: CSAREGTGPYEQYF. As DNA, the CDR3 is TGCAGTGCTAGAGAAGGGACAGGACCCTACGAGCAGTACTTC.

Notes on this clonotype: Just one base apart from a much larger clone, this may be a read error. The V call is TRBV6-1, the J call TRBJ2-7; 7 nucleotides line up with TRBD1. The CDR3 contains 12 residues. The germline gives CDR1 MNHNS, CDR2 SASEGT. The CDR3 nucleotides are TGTGCCGGCAGTGGGACAGTCTACGAGCAGTACTTC. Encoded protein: CAGSGTVYEQYF.

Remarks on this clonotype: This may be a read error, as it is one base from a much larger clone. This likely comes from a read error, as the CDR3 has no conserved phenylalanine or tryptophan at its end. The CDR3 sequence is CASSLEQPYGYTI. The CDR3 DNA sequence: TGTGCCAGCAGCTTAGAACAGCCCTATGGCTACACCATC. The V call is TRBV7-9, the J call TRBJ1-2; D gene ambiguous. V gave up 1 base and J gave up 4 bases, with 7 bases separating them. The CDR3 is 13 amino acids. Germline V gene sequence: CDR1 SEHNR, CDR2 FQNEAQ (reference sequence).

CDR3 DNA sequence: TGTGCCAGCGCCCTGGATTTTTGGACGGGGGGCCCAGAGACCCAGTACTTC. It is translated as CASALDFWTGGPETQYF. The rearrangement links TRBV6-1 to TRBJ2-5; maybe TRBD2 (7 bases). The CDR3 runs 17 residues. The germline V and J ends were trimmed by 8 bases and 4 bases, with 26 bases remaining between them. CDR1 MNHNS and CDR2 SASEGT come from the germline V gene.

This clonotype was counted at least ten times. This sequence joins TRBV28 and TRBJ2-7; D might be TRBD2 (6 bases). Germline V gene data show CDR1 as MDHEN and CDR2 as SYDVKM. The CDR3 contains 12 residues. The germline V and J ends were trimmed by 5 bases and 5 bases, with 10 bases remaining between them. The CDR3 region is CASSPRENEQYF. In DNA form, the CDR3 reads TGTGCCAGCAGTCCCCGGGAGAACGAGCAGTACTTC.

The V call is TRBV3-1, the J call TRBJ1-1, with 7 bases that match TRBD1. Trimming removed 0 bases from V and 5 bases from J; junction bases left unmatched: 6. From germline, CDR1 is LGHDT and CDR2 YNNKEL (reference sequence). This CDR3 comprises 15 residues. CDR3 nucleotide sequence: TGTGCCAGCAGCCAAGAACAGGGGTGGGCGACTGAAGCTTTCTTT. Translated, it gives CASSQEQGWATEAFF.

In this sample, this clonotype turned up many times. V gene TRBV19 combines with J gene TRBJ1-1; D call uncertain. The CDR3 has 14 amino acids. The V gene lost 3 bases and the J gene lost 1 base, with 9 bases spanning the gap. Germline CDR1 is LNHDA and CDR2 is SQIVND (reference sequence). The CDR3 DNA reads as TGTGCCAGTAGTATCGGCAGCTCGAACACTGAAGCTTTCTTT. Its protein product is CASSIGSSNTEAFF. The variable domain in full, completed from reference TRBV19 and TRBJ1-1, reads DGGITQSPKYLFRKEGQNVTLSCEQNLNHDAMYWYRQDPGQGLRLIYYSQIVNDFQKGDIAEGYSVSREKKESFPLTVTSAQKNPTAFYLCASSIGSSNTEAFFGQGTRLTVV.

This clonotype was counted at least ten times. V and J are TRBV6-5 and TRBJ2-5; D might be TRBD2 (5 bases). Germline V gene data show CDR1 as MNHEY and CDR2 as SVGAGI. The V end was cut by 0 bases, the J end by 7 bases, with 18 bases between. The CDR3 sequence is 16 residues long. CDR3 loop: CASSYSTSAQAGTQYF. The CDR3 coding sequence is TGTGCCAGCAGTTACTCGACTTCGGCGCAGGCGGGGACCCAGTACTTC.

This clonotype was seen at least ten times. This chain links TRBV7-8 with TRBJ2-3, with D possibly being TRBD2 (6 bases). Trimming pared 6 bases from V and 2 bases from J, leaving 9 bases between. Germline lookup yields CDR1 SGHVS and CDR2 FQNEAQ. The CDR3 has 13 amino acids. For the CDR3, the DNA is TGTGCCAGCAGATCGGACTACACAGATACGCAGTATTTT. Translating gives CASRSDYTDTQYF.

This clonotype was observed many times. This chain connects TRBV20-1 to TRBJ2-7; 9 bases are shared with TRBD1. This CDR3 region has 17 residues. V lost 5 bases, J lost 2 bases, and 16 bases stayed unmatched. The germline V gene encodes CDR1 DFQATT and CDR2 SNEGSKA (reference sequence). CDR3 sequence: CSAAAPYRGRLTYEQYF. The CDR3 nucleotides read TGCAGTGCTGCCGCGCCCTACAGGGGGCGTTTAACCTACGAGCAGTACTTC.

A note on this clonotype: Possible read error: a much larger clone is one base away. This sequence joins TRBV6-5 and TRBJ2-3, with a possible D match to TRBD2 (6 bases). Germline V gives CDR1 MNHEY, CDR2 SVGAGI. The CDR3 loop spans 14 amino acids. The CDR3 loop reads CASRPGLGTGTQYF. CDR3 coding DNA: TGTGCCAGCAGGCCGGGACTCGGCACAGGTACGCAGTATTTT.